This T cell receptor beta chain is drawn from a study of T cell responses to AZD1222 COVID-19 vaccine. TCRdb's table, derived via immunoSEQ multiplex PCR, lists solely in-frame clones and lacks some. The data contain 130,000 or so clones, about 90% of them seen just once; the ten biggest clones take up under 1.2%. Germline CDR1 is SGHVS and CDR2 is FQNEAQ. V was trimmed by 1 base and J by 3 bases, leaving 15 bases between them. This CDR3 is 17 amino acids long. The source is an adult in good health. This sequence joins TRBV7-8 and TRBJ1-4; perhaps TRBD1 as D (5 bases). Material: peripheral blood, obtained on day 0 of AZD1222 vaccination. In DNA form, the CDR3 reads TGTGCCAGCAGCTTAGTGTTCAGGGTGACGGCTAATGAAAAACTGTTTTTT. It is translated as CASSLVFRVTANEKLFF.